The TCR beta chain described here comes from a study of blood T cell repertoires in COVID-19. Using immunoSEQ multiplex PCR, the repertoire was profiled, and TCRdb retains in-frame clones only, with some absent. Of roughly 180,000 clones in the sample, about four fifths are singletons; the top ten hold roughly 9.6%. V shed 0 bases and J 3 bases; nucleotides not matched to a gene: 8. Germline V gene lookup returns CDR1 LGHNT and CDR2 FRNRAP. The CDR3 sequence is 18 residues long. Sequencing was performed on peripheral blood. This sequence originates from a middle-aged woman with COVID-19, enrolled during active disease. The chain employs TRBV12-5 and TRBJ1-2; 12 bases are a match to TRBD1. The CDR3 spells CASGLVPGQGARYYGYTF. The CDR3 DNA reads as TGTGCTAGTGGTTTGGTACCGGGACAGGGGGCCAGATACTATGGCTACACCTTC.